The 24 T cell receptor beta chains below all came from one sample that was sequenced in a study of blood T cell repertoires in COVID-19. Produced via immunoSEQ multiplex PCR; TCRdb's table is partial and in-frame only. Here the sample spans fewer than 100,000 clones, under 85% being singletons. Sequenced input: peripheral blood. Receptors originate from a man between 65 and 85 years old with acute or convalescent COVID-19.

V gene TRBV28 combines with J gene TRBJ1-3; no firm D call. V dropped 6 bases and J dropped 4 bases, with 13 bases sitting between them. The CDR3 totals 14 residues. The germline V gene encodes CDR1 MDHEN and CDR2 SYDVKM. This CDR3 is CASRPAGNGNTIYF. The CDR3 DNA sequence: TGTGCCAGCAGGCCCGCCGGGAACGGAAACACCATATATTTT.

This clone has ten or more counts. The rearrangement uses TRBV19 and TRBJ2-1, with a tentative D call TRBD2 (6 bases). V was clipped by 3 bases and J by 5 bases, with 11 bases between them. This CDR3 is 14 amino acids long. Germline-derived CDR1 and CDR2 are LNHDA and SQIVND (reference sequence). The CDR3 sequence is CASSIGGMNNEQFF. CDR3 bases: TGTGCCAGTAGTATCGGAGGGATGAACAATGAGCAGTTCTTC.

The chain employs TRBV2 and TRBJ2-5; no reliable D call. V was pared by 6 bases and J by 4 bases, with 9 bases between. This CDR3 is built from 12 residues. From germline, CDR1 is SNHLY and CDR2 FYNNEI. The CDR3 DNA is TGTGCCAGCAGAACCACCGGAGAGACCCAGTACTTC. Residues: CASRTTGETQYF.

This clone was detected only a few times. The chain couples TRBV9 to TRBJ2-5; D possibly corresponds to TRBD2 (6 bases). V was cut by 4 bases and J by 2 bases, with 15 bases left in between. Germline CDR1 SGDLS, CDR2 YYNGEE. This CDR3 spans 15 amino acids. The CDR3 coding sequence is TGTGCCAGCAGCCCTAGTGGAGGGTCGCAAGAGACCCAGTACTTC. Its protein is CASSPSGGSQETQYF.

This clone was counted a single time. This sequence joins TRBV3-1 (or the pseudogene TRBV3-2) and TRBJ2-1, with a possible D match to TRBD1 (7 bases). The V gene's germline CDR1 is LGHDT and CDR2 YNNKEL (reference sequence). This CDR3 comprises 16 residues. The ends were cut back, 4 bases at V and 1 base at J, with 14 bases in the middle. The CDR3 protein is CASSPTGTLSYNEQFF. Written as DNA, the CDR3 is TGTGCCAGCAGCCCGACAGGGACTTTGTCCTACAATGAGCAGTTCTTC.

The rearrangement uses TRBV19 and TRBJ1-6; possibly TRBD1 for D (6 bases). Germline V gene lookup returns CDR1 LNHDA and CDR2 SQIVND (reference sequence). V was trimmed by 5 bases and J by 5 bases, leaving 16 bases between them. The CDR3 has 16 residues. CDR3 protein: CASSPNRARDNSPLHF. The CDR3 DNA reads as TGTGCCAGTAGTCCCAACAGGGCCCGGGATAATTCACCCCTCCACTTT.

V gene TRBV28 combines with J gene TRBJ2-7; 7 nucleotides match TRBD1. Germline CDR1 is MDHEN and CDR2 is SYDVKM. The CDR3 sequence is 15 residues long. The ends lost 5 bases at V and 0 bases at J; junction bases unmatched: 7. Written as DNA, the CDR3 is TGTGCCAGCAGTCTGCCGGGACAGAGCTCCTACGAGCAGTACTTC. Translating gives CASSLPGQSSYEQYF.

This chain links TRBV28 with TRBJ2-3; possible D gene TRBD2, 5 bases. This CDR3 contains 12 residues. V was clipped by 7 bases and J by 8 bases, with 13 bases between them. From germline, CDR1 is MDHEN and CDR2 SYDVKM. CDR3 loop: CASTGISFTQYF. The CDR3 bases are TGTGCCAGCACCGGGATCTCCTTTACGCAGTATTTT.

A word on this clone: The same CDR3 can be traced to other DNA sequences in this sample. The chain uses TRBV6-5 and TRBJ2-1; D gene ambiguous. The CDR3 contains 15 residues. V was cut by 5 bases and J by 0 bases, with 11 bases left in between. Germline V lookup: CDR1 MNHEY, CDR2 SVGAGI. CDR3 in amino acids: CASSPSGSSYNEQFF. DNA of the CDR3: TGTGCCAGCAGTCCTTCTGGTAGCTCCTACAATGAGCAGTTCTTC.

This clone was counted once. V usage is TRBV5-1 and J usage is TRBJ1-1; no reliable D call. Germline lookup yields CDR1 SGHRS and CDR2 YFSETQ. The ends were cut back, 4 bases at V and 1 base at J, with 8 bases in the middle. The CDR3 contains 13 residues. CDR3 amino acids: CASSLQENTEAFF. CDR3 bases: TGCGCCAGCAGCCTTCAGGAGAACACTGAAGCTTTCTTT.

This rearrangement joins TRBV27 to TRBJ2-3; D possibly corresponds to TRBD2 (6 bases). There are 15 residues in the CDR3. Germline loops: CDR1 MNHEY, CDR2 SMNVEV (reference sequence). V lost 5 bases and J 0 bases, leaving 12 bases between the germline ends. This chain's CDR3 is CASSHSGSSTDTQYF. DNA of the CDR3: TGTGCCAGCAGTCATAGCGGCTCTAGCACAGATACGCAGTATTTT.

This clone came up a few times. The V call is TRBV3-1 (or the pseudogene TRBV3-2), the J call TRBJ1-6, with no clear D. Germline-derived CDR1 and CDR2 are LGHDT and YNNKEL (reference sequence). The V gene lost 5 bases and the J gene lost 7 bases, with 12 bases spanning the gap. This CDR3 region has 14 residues. CDR3 bases: TGTGCCAGCAGCAGGGCACGGGAAAATTCACCCCTCCACTTT. It yields the protein CASSRARENSPLHF.

The chain uses TRBV28 and TRBJ1-2; D gene unclear. Trimming removed 2 bases from V and 5 bases from J, with 6 bases in between. The CDR3 totals 12 residues. CDR1 is MDHEN and CDR2 is SYDVKM in the germline V gene. The CDR3 sequence: CASSLEQYGYTF. Here the CDR3 DNA reads TGTGCCAGCAGTTTAGAACAGTATGGCTACACCTTC.

V and J are TRBV27 and TRBJ2-7; 10 nucleotides agree with TRBD2. Trimming took 3 bases from V and 2 from J; bases not matched to a gene: 4. The CDR3 sequence is 15 residues long. From germline, CDR1 is MNHEY and CDR2 SMNVEV (reference sequence). CDR3: CASSLGLALTYEQYF. The CDR3, as DNA: TGTGCCAGCAGTTTGGGACTAGCGCTAACCTACGAGCAGTACTTC.

The chain couples TRBV28 to TRBJ2-7; TRBD2 matches at 7 bases. This CDR3 is built from 12 residues. Germline CDR1 reads MDHEN; CDR2 reads SYDVKM. After removal of 6 bases from V and 5 bases from J, the junction contained 4 bases not matched to a gene. The CDR3 loop is CASSPRGDEQYF. As DNA, the CDR3 is TGTGCCAGCAGCCCTCGGGGGGACGAGCAGTACTTC. Together with reference TRBV28 and TRBJ2-7, the CDR3 gives the full variable domain: DVKVTQSSRYLVKRTGEKVFLECVQDMDHENMFWYRQDPGLGLRLIYFSYDVKMKEKGDIPEGYSVSREKKERFSLILESASTNQTSMYLCASSPRGDEQYFGPGTRLTVT.

This clone was seen only once. The V and J genes are TRBV5-1 and TRBJ2-1, with TRBD1 identical over 7 bases. V trimming: 7 bases; J trimming: 8 bases; junction bases outside the gene matches: 18. The germline gives CDR1 SGHRS, CDR2 YFSETQ. The CDR3 covers 16 residues. The CDR3 DNA follows: TGCGCCAGCCTAGCAGGGCAGGGGGAAGGAAGCTATGAGCAGTTCTTC. Translating gives CASLAGQGEGSYEQFF.

The rearrangement joins TRBV29-1 to TRBJ1-2; 10 nucleotides line up with TRBD1. V lost 4 bases and J lost 3; bases outside the gene matches: 5. The CDR3 is made up of 14 amino acids. The germline gives CDR1 SQVTM, CDR2 ANQGSEA. CDR3 bases: TGCAGCGTTGGGGGACAGGGGAGTGACTATGGCTACACCTTC. Amino acids: CSVGGQGSDYGYTF.

The rearrangement uses TRBV18 and TRBJ1-2; 7 positions agree with TRBD1. CDR3 length: 14 amino acids. Germline CDR1 and CDR2: KGHSH and LQKENI. After removal of 3 bases from V and 5 bases from J, the junction contained 6 bases not matched to a gene. In nucleotides, the CDR3 is TGTGCCAGCTCACCTGAGGGGGCGGCTTATGGCTACACCTTC. This gives the protein CASSPEGAAYGYTF.

The chain combines TRBV10-3 with TRBJ1-1, with 8 bases fitting TRBD1. After removal of 3 bases from V and 7 bases from J, the junction contained 7 bases not matched to a gene. Germline CDR1 is ENHRY and CDR2 is SYGVKD. This CDR3 is 14 amino acids long. CDR3 sequence reads: CAISEGPGQGEAFF. CDR3 sequence (DNA): TGTGCCATCAGTGAAGGTCCAGGACAGGGTGAAGCTTTCTTT.

The chain carries TRBV27 and TRBJ1-3, with D possibly matching TRBD1 (5 bases). This CDR3 spans 15 amino acids. The V gene's germline CDR1 is MNHEY and CDR2 SMNVEV (reference sequence). V was cut by 3 bases and J by 0 bases, with 9 bases left in between. The chain's CDR3 is CASSFHGGSGNTIYF. DNA for the CDR3: TGTGCCAGCAGTTTCCACGGGGGCTCTGGAAACACCATATATTTT.

The chain is built from TRBV3-1 (or the pseudogene TRBV3-2) and TRBJ2-7; weak D call: TRBD1 (5 bases). Germline V gene sequence: CDR1 LGHDT, CDR2 YNNKEL (reference sequence). The CDR3 is made up of 16 amino acids. V lost 1 base and J 1 base, leaving 14 bases between the germline ends. CDR3 loop: CASSQVLRGMSYEQYF. In nucleotides, the CDR3 is TGTGCCAGCAGCCAAGTTTTAAGGGGTATGTCCTACGAGCAGTACTTC.

The chain has TRBV19 and TRBJ2-1; the D gene is possibly TRBD2 (6 bases). CDR3 length: 13 amino acids. From germline, CDR1 is LNHDA and CDR2 SQIVND (reference sequence). V lost 3 bases to trimming and J lost 10 bases, with 13 bases between them. CDR3 in DNA: TGTGCCAGTAGTATGGGGCGGGACCGGGAGCAGTTCTTC. Protein: CASSMGRDREQFF. Supplemented by reference TRBV19 and TRBJ2-1, the full variable domain reads DGGITQSPKYLFRKEGQNVTLSCEQNLNHDAMYWYRQDPGQGLRLIYYSQIVNDFQKGDIAEGYSVSREKKESFPLTVTSAQKNPTAFYLCASSMGRDREQFFGPGTRLTVL.

The chain combines TRBV28 with TRBJ1-3; the match to TRBD1 covers 7 bases. CDR1 is MDHEN, CDR2 SYDVKM, per germline. J was trimmed by 2 bases and V by 5 bases; bases with no gene match: 6. The CDR3 has 15 amino acids. The CDR3 spells CASSAGTATGNTIYF. As DNA, the CDR3 is TGTGCCAGCAGTGCCGGGACAGCGACTGGAAACACCATATATTTT. The variable domain in full, with the rest retrieved from reference TRBV28 and TRBJ1-3, is DVKVTQSSRYLVKRTGEKVFLECVQDMDHENMFWYRQDPGLGLRLIYFSYDVKMKEKGDIPEGYSVSREKKERFSLILESASTNQTSMYLCASSAGTATGNTIYFGEGSWLTVV.

The J gene is TRBJ1-5, the V gene TRBV30; a weak D match, TRBD1 (6 bases). V lost 6 bases, J lost 3 bases, and 12 bases lay in between. From germline, CDR1 is GTSNPN and CDR2 SVGIG (reference sequence). The CDR3 length is 13 residues. The CDR3 nucleotides read TGTGCCTGCAACACAGGGTACAATCAGCCCCAGCATTTT. This encodes CACNTGYNQPQHF. The whole variable domain, remainder taken from reference TRBV30 and TRBJ1-5, is SQTIHQWPATLVQPVGSPLSLECTVEGTSNPNLYWYRQAAGRGLQLLFYSVGIGQISSEVPQNLSASRPQDRQFILSSKKLLLSDSGFYLCACNTGYNQPQHFGDGTRLSIL.